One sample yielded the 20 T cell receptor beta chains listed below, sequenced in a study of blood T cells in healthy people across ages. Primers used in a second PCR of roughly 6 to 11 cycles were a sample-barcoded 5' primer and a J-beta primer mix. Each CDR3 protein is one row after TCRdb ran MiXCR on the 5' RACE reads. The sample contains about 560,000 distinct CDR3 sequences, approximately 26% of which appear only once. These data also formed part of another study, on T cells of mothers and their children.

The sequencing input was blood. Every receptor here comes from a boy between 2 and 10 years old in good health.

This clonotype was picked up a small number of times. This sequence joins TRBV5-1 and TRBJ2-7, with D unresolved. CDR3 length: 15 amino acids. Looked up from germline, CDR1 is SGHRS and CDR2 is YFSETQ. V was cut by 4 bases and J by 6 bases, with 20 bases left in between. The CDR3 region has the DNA TGCGCCAGCAGCCACGCTAAATCCGGCGGTTCCGAGCAGTACTTC. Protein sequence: CASSHAKSGGSEQYF.

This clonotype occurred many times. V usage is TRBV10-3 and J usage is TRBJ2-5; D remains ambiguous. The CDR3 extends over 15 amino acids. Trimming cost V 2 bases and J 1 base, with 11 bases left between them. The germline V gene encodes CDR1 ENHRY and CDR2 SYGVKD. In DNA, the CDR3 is TGTGCCATCAGTGAGACCTACGACTCCCAAGAGACCCAGTACTTC. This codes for CAISETYDSQETQYF.

CDR3 bases: TGTGCCAGCAGCTACGGGACAGGGGATTATGAGCAGTTCTTC. Protein sequence: CASSYGTGDYEQFF. The V gene is TRBV5-5, the J gene TRBJ2-5; TRBD1 matches 10 bases. The better agreement between TRBJ2-1 and the DNA end casts doubt on the J call. Germline values: CDR1 SGHKS, CDR2 YYEKEE (reference sequence). The CDR3 covers 14 residues.

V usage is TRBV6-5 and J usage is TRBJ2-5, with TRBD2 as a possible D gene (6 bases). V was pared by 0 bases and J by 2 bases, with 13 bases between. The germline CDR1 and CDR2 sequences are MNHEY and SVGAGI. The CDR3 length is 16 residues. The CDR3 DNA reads TGTGCCAGCAGTTACTCTGGCGGGATGGGGCAAGAGACCCAGTACTTC. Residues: CASSYSGGMGQETQYF.

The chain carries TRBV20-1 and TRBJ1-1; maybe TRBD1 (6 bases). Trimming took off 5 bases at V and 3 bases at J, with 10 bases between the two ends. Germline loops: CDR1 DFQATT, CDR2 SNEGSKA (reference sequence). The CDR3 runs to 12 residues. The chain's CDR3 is CSARSGDTEAFF. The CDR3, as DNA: TGCAGTGCTCGTTCAGGGGACACTGAAGCTTTCTTT.

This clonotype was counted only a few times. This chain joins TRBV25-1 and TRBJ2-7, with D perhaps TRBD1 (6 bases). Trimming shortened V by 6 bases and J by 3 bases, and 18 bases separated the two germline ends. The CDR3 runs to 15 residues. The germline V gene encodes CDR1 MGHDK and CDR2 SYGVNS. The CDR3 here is CASRRGKDRDYEQYF. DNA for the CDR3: TGTGCCAGCAGGAGAGGAAAGGACAGAGACTACGAGCAGTACTTC.

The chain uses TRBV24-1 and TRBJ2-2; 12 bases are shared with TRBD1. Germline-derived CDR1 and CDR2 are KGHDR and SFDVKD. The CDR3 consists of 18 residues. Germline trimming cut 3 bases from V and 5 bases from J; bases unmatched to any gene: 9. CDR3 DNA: TGTGCCACCAGTGATGCCCAACCGGGACAGGGGGCTACCGGGGAGCTGTTTTTT. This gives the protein CATSDAQPGQGATGELFF.

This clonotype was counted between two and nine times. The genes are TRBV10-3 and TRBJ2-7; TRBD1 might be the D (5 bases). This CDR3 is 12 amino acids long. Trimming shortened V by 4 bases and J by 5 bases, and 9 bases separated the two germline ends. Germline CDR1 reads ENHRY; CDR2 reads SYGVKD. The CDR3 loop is CAISAQGNEQYF. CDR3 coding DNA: TGTGCCATCAGTGCCCAGGGAAACGAGCAGTACTTC.

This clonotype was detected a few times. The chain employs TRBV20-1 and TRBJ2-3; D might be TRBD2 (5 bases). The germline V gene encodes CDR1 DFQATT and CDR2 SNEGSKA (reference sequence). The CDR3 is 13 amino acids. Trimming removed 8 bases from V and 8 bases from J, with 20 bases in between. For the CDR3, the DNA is TGCAGTCCCATGCACGGGGTCGAGGGTACGCAGTATTTT. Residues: CSPMHGVEGTQYF.

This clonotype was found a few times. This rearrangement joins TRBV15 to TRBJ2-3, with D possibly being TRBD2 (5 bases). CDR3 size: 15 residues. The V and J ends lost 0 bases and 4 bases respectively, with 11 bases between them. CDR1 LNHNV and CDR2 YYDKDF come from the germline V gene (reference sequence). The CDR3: CATSRERASSDTQYF. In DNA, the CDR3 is TGTGCCACCAGCAGAGAGAGGGCTAGTTCAGATACGCAGTATTTT.

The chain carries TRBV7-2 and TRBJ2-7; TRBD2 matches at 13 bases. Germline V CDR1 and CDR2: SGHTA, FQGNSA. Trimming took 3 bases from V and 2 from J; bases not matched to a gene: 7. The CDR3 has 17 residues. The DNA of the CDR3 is TGTGCCAGCAGCTTCGGACTAGCGGGGGACGGAACCTACGAGCAGTACTTC. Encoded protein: CASSFGLAGDGTYEQYF.

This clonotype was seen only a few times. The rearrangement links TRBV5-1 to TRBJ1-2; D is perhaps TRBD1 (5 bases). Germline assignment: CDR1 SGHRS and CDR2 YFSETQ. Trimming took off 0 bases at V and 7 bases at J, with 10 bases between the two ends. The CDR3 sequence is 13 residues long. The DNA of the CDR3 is TGCGCCAGCAGCTTGGAGGGACTACGTGGCTACACCTTC. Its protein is CASSLEGLRGYTF.

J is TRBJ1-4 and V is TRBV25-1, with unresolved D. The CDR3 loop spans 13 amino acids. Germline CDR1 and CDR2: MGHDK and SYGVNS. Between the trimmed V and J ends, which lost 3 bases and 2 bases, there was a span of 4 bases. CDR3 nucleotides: TGTGCCAGCAGTGACGGGACTAATGAAAAACTGTTTTTT. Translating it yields CASSDGTNEKLFF.

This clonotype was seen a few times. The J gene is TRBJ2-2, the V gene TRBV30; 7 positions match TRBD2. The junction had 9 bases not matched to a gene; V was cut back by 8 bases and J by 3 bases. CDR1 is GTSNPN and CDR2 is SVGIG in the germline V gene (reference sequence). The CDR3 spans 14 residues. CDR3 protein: CAGGRAEHTGELFF. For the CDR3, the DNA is TGTGCCGGGGGGAGGGCGGAACACACCGGGGAGCTGTTTTTT.

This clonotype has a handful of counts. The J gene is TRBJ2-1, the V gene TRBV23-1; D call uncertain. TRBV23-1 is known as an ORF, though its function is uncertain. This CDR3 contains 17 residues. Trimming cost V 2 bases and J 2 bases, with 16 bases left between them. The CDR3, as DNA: TGCGCCAGCAGTCAAAAGAGTACAGCCCCGGCCTACAATGAGCAGTTCTTC. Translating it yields CASSQKSTAPAYNEQFF.

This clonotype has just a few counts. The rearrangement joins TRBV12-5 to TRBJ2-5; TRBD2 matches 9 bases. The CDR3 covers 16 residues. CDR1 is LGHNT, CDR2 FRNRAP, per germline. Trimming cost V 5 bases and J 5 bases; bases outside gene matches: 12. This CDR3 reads CASGPSLAGYGETQYF. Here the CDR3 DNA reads TGTGCTAGTGGTCCCAGCCTAGCGGGGTATGGGGAGACCCAGTACTTC. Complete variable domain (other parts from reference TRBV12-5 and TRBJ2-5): DARVTQTPRHKVTEMGQEVTMRCQPILGHNTVFWYRQTMMQGLELLAYFRNRAPLDDSGMPKDRFSAEMPDATLATLKIQPSEPRDSAVYFCASGPSLAGYGETQYFGPGTRLLVL.

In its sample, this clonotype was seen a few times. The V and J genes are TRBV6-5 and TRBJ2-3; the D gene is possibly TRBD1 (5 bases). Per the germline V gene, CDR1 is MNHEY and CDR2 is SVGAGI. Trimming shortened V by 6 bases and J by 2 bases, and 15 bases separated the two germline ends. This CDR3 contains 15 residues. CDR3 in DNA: TGTGCCAGCAGCCACGACTCAGGGAACACAGATACGCAGTATTTT. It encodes CASSHDSGNTDTQYF.

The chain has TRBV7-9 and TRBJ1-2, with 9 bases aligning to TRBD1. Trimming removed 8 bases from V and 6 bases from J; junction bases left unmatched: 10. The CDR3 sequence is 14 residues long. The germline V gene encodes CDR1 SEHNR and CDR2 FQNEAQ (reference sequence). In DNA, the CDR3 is TGTGCCAGCCTAAGTGCCGGGACAGGGAATGGCTACACCTTC. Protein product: CASLSAGTGNGYTF.

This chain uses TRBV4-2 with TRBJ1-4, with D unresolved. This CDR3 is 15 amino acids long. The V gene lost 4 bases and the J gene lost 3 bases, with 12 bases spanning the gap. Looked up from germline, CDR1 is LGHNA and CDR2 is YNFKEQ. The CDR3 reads CASSPSVGSNEKLFF. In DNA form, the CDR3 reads TGTGCCAGCAGCCCGTCCGTTGGGTCTAATGAAAAACTGTTTTTT.

The CDR3 coding sequence is TGTGCCAGCAGCTTGCTGCGTACCGCTAGCACAGATACGCAGTATTTT. This encodes CASSLLRTASTDTQYF. The J gene is TRBJ2-3, the V gene TRBV5-6, with unresolved D. The CDR3 runs 16 residues. Germline CDR1 and CDR2: SGHDT and YYEEEE. The V and J ends lost 1 base and 0 bases respectively, with 12 bases between them.